Sequencing of this TCR beta chain was carried out in a study of shared clonotypes between healthy human individuals. Study at large: The donor pool was made up of a couple of women and three men aged 18 to 49.

The V gene's germline CDR1 is SGHNT and CDR2 YYREEE (reference sequence). This CDR3 contains 15 residues. J gave up 5 bases and V 4 bases, and 9 bases lay outside the gene matches. The table lists this clone with a few counts. Antigen: not known. Data came from immunoSEQ multiplex PCR; TCRdb stores just in-frame clones and leaves some out. The profile shows hundreds of thousands of clones, around 93% of them singletons. CD8 cells classed as naive were CD45RO-negative and positively selected for CCR7, excluding terminally differentiated effector memory CD45RA+ cells. Whole-study results and caveats: The sole specimen, blood, was sampled, and tissue repertoires likely differ.

Sequenced sample: naive CD8+ T cells sorted from blood. The receptor was isolated from a man aged 30 to 39 in good health. V usage is TRBV5-4 and J usage is TRBJ1-1; 9 bases match TRBD1. CDR3 nucleotides: TGTGCCAGCAGCCCTCGGACAGGGGCCCCAACTGAAGCTTTCTTT. Its translation is CASSPRTGAPTEAFF. The entire variable domain, with the rest obtained from reference TRBV5-4 and TRBJ1-1, is as follows: ETGVTQSPTHLIKTRGQQVTLRCSSQSGHNTVSWYQQALGQGPQFIFQYYREEENGRGNFPPRFSGLQFPNYSSELNVNALELDDSALYLCASSPRTGAPTEAFFGQGTRLTVV.